Presented here are 29 T cell receptor beta chains from one specimen sequenced in a study of cytomegalovirus exposure and HLA in healthy donors. 60 Vbeta and 13 Jbeta primers were used in PCR. Measured with immunoSEQ multiplex PCR; TCRdb has only the in-frame clones, and not every one. The sample lists under 110,000 clones, around 76% seen once, with 5% to 7% in the top ten. Material for sequencing was PBMCs. Receptor source: a woman between 45 and 60 years old in good health and CMV-seropositive.

The V call is TRBV7-8, the J call TRBJ1-3; D is possibly TRBD1 (6 bases). CDR1 and CDR2 (germline): SGHVS, FQNEAQ. Trimming removed 2 bases from V and 1 base from J, with 15 bases in between. The CDR3 extends over 17 amino acids. CDR3 nucleotide sequence: TGTGCCAGCAGCTTACCATCAGGACAGCTGTCTGGAAACACCATATATTTT. It yields the protein CASSLPSGQLSGNTIYF. The full variable domain, completed using reference TRBV7-8 and TRBJ1-3, is GAGVSQSPRYKVAKRGQDVALRCDPISGHVSLFWYQQALGQGPEFLTYFQNEAQLDKSGLPSDRFFAERPEGSVSTLKIQRTQQEDSAVYLCASSLPSGQLSGNTIYFGEGSWLTVV.

The chain carries TRBV5-1 and TRBJ2-5; TRBD1 agrees at 9 bases. The J segment lost 1 base and the V segment lost 3 bases, leaving 10 bases of the junction unmatched. The CDR3 runs 17 residues. CDR1 SGHRS and CDR2 YFSETQ come from the germline V gene. The CDR3 DNA reads as TGCGCCAGCAGCTCGGGACAGGGCCGAAGCTCCCAAGAGACCCAGTACTTC. Translation gives CASSSGQGRSSQETQYF.

The chain uses TRBV5-1 and TRBJ1-2, with TRBD1 identical over 7 bases. The length of the CDR3 is 17 residues. Trimming removed 4 bases from V and 7 bases from J; junction bases left unmatched: 19. The germline CDR1 and CDR2 sequences are SGHRS and YFSETQ. This CDR3 reads CASSAGTANLRLGGYTF. The CDR3 nucleotides are TGCGCCAGCAGCGCCGGGACAGCCAACCTCCGATTGGGTGGCTACACCTTC.

This chain uses TRBV28 with TRBJ1-4; TRBD1 aligns across 12 bases. V gave up 6 bases and J gave up 4 bases; unmatched junction bases: 9. CDR1 and CDR2 from the germline V gene are MDHEN and SYDVKM. CDR3 length equals 17 residues. As DNA, the CDR3 is TGTGCCAGCAGCCCGGTTGGGACAGGGGGCGGTAATGAAAAACTGTTTTTT. Translating gives CASSPVGTGGGNEKLFF.

This clone has only one observation. The J gene is TRBJ1-6, the V gene TRBV4-3; possible D gene TRBD1, 6 bases. The CDR3 spans 16 residues. Deletions cut 4 bases from V and 4 bases from J, with 14 bases between. Germline V lookup: CDR1 LGHNA, CDR2 YSLEER. DNA of the CDR3: TGCGCCAGCAGCCTAATCGGGACACTTTATAATTCACCCCTCCACTTT. Amino acid sequence: CASSLIGTLYNSPLHF.

The rearrangement joins TRBV28 to TRBJ1-3; D perhaps matches TRBD1 (5 bases). V lost 3 bases and J lost 4, with 16 bases in between. This CDR3 is 16 amino acids long. Germline V CDR1 and CDR2: MDHEN, SYDVKM. CDR3 nucleotides: TGTGCCAGCAGTTTCGTGGGCAGGGCGGCAGGAAACACCATATATTTT. This encodes CASSFVGRAAGNTIYF.

The chain joins TRBV28 to TRBJ1-2; 7 bases line up with TRBD1. J was trimmed by 4 bases and V by 3 bases; bases with no gene match: 2. The V gene's germline CDR1 is MDHEN and CDR2 SYDVKM. The CDR3 has 13 amino acids. The CDR3 region has the DNA TGTGCCAGCAGTTTCGGGACAGCCTATGGCTACACCTTC. Amino acids: CASSFGTAYGYTF.

The V call is TRBV6-5, the J call TRBJ1-5, with D uncertain. Per the germline V gene, CDR1 is MNHEY and CDR2 is SVGAGI. V lost 2 bases and J lost 5, with 10 bases in between. This CDR3 spans 14 amino acids. CDR3 in DNA: TGTGCCAGCAGTTACAGGAGGGTCGATCAGCCCCAGCATTTT. Translating it yields CASSYRRVDQPQHF.

V usage is TRBV2 and J usage is TRBJ1-1; 9 nucleotides line up with TRBD1. This CDR3 contains 13 residues. V was clipped by 6 bases and J by 5 bases; unmatched bases: 4. The germline gives CDR1 SNHLY, CDR2 FYNNEI. CDR3 region: CASRTTGGTEAFF. Written as DNA, the CDR3 is TGTGCCAGCAGAACGACAGGGGGGACTGAAGCTTTCTTT.

In this sample, this clone turned up a few times. The chain uses TRBV18 and TRBJ2-1; tentative D call: TRBD2 (6 bases). Germline CDR1 reads KGHSH; CDR2 reads LQKENI. This CDR3 has 12 residues. Trimming cost V 6 bases and J 5 bases, with 8 bases left between them. DNA for the CDR3: TGTGCCAGCTCGGGGGGAAACAATGAGCAGTTCTTC. Translated, it gives CASSGGNNEQFF.

The chain is built from TRBV19 and TRBJ1-5; D is uncertain. Germline assignment: CDR1 LNHDA and CDR2 SQIVND (reference sequence). This CDR3 has 15 residues. V was cut by 4 bases and J by 2 bases, with 12 bases left in between. CDR3 region: CASSNRELGNQPQHF. In DNA form, the CDR3 reads TGTGCCAGTAGTAATCGGGAGTTGGGCAATCAGCCCCAGCATTTT.

The chain links TRBV11-2 to TRBJ1-2; D perhaps matches TRBD1 (5 bases). The CDR3 loop spans 12 amino acids. V shed 5 bases and J shed 4 bases, with 8 bases lying between them. CDR1 is SGHAT, CDR2 FQNNGV, per germline. CDR3 sequence reads: CASSPGGYGYTF. The CDR3 DNA reads TGTGCCAGCAGCCCCGGGGGCTATGGCTACACCTTC.

This chain connects TRBV27 to TRBJ1-1; a weak D match, TRBD1 (5 bases). Germline V lookup: CDR1 MNHEY, CDR2 SMNVEV (reference sequence). This CDR3 spans 19 amino acids. With 1 base removed from V and 0 bases from J, the gap between germline ends came to 21 bases. CDR3 sequence (DNA): TGTGCCAGCAGTTTATATTACATTCGTAAGGGGCGCTTGAACACTGAAGCTTTCTTT. As protein: CASSLYYIRKGRLNTEAFF.

The chain combines TRBV28 with TRBJ1-1; 7 positions match TRBD1. The germline gives CDR1 MDHEN, CDR2 SYDVKM. The CDR3 has 16 amino acids. J lost 0 bases, V lost 3 bases, and 7 bases had no gene match. In DNA, the CDR3 is TGTGCCAGCAGTTTCCTAGCAGGGGGAATGAACACTGAAGCTTTCTTT. Amino acids: CASSFLAGGMNTEAFF.

V is TRBV28 and J is TRBJ2-7, with 10 bases lining up with TRBD1. This CDR3 has 14 residues. Germline V gives CDR1 MDHEN, CDR2 SYDVKM. With V trimmed by 2 bases and J by 2 bases, 0 bases remained unmatched. The CDR3, as DNA: TGTGCCAGCAGTTTAGGACAGGGGGCCTACGAGCAGTACTTC. Its protein product is CASSLGQGAYEQYF.

This clone was counted between two and nine times. The V call is TRBV5-1, the J call TRBJ2-7; TRBD1 matches 10 bases. After removal of 3 bases from V and 1 base from J, the junction contained 1 base not matched to a gene. Germline V gene data show CDR1 as SGHRS and CDR2 as YFSETQ. The CDR3 runs 14 residues. The CDR3 region has the DNA TGCGCCAGCAGCTGGGACAGGGGATCCTACGAGCAGTACTTC. Protein sequence: CASSWDRGSYEQYF.

This sequence joins TRBV7-2 and TRBJ2-7, with D tentatively TRBD1 (6 bases). Between the trimmed V and J ends, which lost 5 bases and 10 bases, there was a span of 12 bases. The CDR3 is made up of 11 amino acids. Per the germline V gene, CDR1 is SGHTA and CDR2 is FQGNSA. CDR3 sequence (DNA): TGTGCCAGCAGCCAGACAGGTCTTCAGTACTTC. It is translated as CASSQTGLQYF.

The chain employs TRBV9 and TRBJ2-2, with 9 bases fitting TRBD2. Germline-derived CDR1 and CDR2 are SGDLS and YYNGEE. The CDR3 covers 16 residues. V trimming: 0 bases; J trimming: 7 bases; junction bases outside the gene matches: 7. CDR3 nucleotides: TGTGCCAGCAGCGTAGAGGCGGGGGGGCCGGTCGGGGAGCTGTTTTTT. It yields the protein CASSVEAGGPVGELFF.

This chain uses TRBV4-3 with TRBJ2-3; 8 positions match TRBD2. Per the germline V gene, CDR1 is LGHNA and CDR2 is YSLEER. This CDR3 spans 18 amino acids. V dropped 4 bases and J dropped 0; count of bases not matched to a gene: 12. CDR3 nucleotide sequence: TGCGCCAGCAGCCCCGTAGGAACAGCGGGGGTCAGCACAGATACGCAGTATTTT. The encoded protein is CASSPVGTAGVSTDTQYF.

This chain joins TRBV7-9 and TRBJ1-3; 7 nucleotides agree with TRBD1. From germline, CDR1 is SEHNR and CDR2 FQNEAQ (reference sequence). With 5 bases clipped from V and 5 bases from J, the junction kept 12 bases outside the gene matches. This CDR3 is 16 amino acids long. CDR3 loop: CASSPSRDSRRNTIYF. In nucleotides, the CDR3 is TGTGCCAGCAGCCCAAGTAGGGACAGCCGAAGAAACACCATATATTTT.

The V gene is TRBV5-1, the J gene TRBJ1-1; D not resolved. This CDR3 has 14 residues. V was trimmed by 4 bases and J by 10 bases, leaving 20 bases between them. Germline V gene sequence: CDR1 SGHRS, CDR2 YFSETQ. CDR3 nucleotides: TGCGCCAGCAGCCGGCAGTCTGCGGGTGAGGGAGCTTTCTTT. Protein product: CASSRQSAGEGAFF.

This sequence joins TRBV18 and TRBJ1-4; D might be TRBD1 (6 bases). The V gene lost 4 bases and the J gene lost 8 bases, with 17 bases spanning the gap. The germline V gene has CDR1 KGHSH and CDR2 LQKENI. The CDR3 runs to 15 residues. The CDR3 loop reads CASSQSNREREKLFF. The CDR3 DNA follows: TGTGCCAGCTCACAAAGCAACAGGGAAAGGGAAAAACTGTTTTTT.

The chain has TRBV7-2 and TRBJ1-5, with 8 nucleotides matching TRBD1. The CDR3 length is 14 residues. Germline V gives CDR1 SGHTA, CDR2 FQGNSA. The V and J ends lost 5 bases and 2 bases, in that order; junction bases with no gene match: 2. CDR3 nucleotides: TGTGCCAGCAGCCTCAGGGGGCGCAATCAGCCCCAGCATTTT. It is translated as CASSLRGRNQPQHF.

The J gene is TRBJ1-3, the V gene TRBV5-1, with 7 positions matching TRBD1. Per germline, CDR1 SGHRS and CDR2 YFSETQ. The V and J ends lost 3 bases and 0 bases, in that order; junction bases with no gene match: 3. The CDR3 extends over 15 amino acids. The CDR3 spells CASSSGQASGNTIYF. DNA for the CDR3: TGCGCCAGCAGCTCCGGACAGGCCTCTGGAAACACCATATATTTT. The whole variable domain, filled in from reference TRBV5-1 and TRBJ1-3, reads KAGVTQTPRYLIKTRGQQVTLSCSPISGHRSVSWYQQTPGQGLQFLFEYFSETQRNKGNFPGRFSGRQFSNSRSEMNVSTLELGDSALYLCASSSGQASGNTIYFGEGSWLTVV.

The rearrangement joins TRBV4-2 to TRBJ1-5; tentatively, D is TRBD1 (5 bases). The V gene lost 1 base and the J gene lost 5 bases, with 9 bases spanning the gap. The CDR3 has 14 amino acids. Looked up from germline, CDR1 is LGHNA and CDR2 is YNFKEQ. CDR3 coding DNA: TGTGCCAGCAGCCAAGTCGGAGGGGATCAGCCCCAGCATTTT. This translates into CASSQVGGDQPQHF.

This CDR3 is CASSLEGGYGYTF. In DNA form, the CDR3 reads TGTGCCAGCAGCTTAGAAGGGGGCTATGGCTACACCTTC. V gene TRBV7-6 combines with J gene TRBJ1-2; D possibly corresponds to TRBD1 (6 bases). V dropped 1 base and J dropped 4 bases, with 7 bases sitting between them. CDR1 and CDR2 (germline): SGHVS, FNYEAQ. CDR3 length: 13 residues.

This rearrangement joins TRBV7-9 to TRBJ1-2; 8 bases align to TRBD1. CDR1 and CDR2 from the germline V gene are SEHNR and FQNEAQ (reference sequence). CDR3 length: 14 residues. V lost 4 bases and J lost 8; bases outside the gene matches: 9. Here the CDR3 reads CASSSRQGFGGYTF. CDR3 coding DNA: TGTGCCAGCAGCTCCCGACAGGGGTTCGGCGGCTACACCTTC.

This clone was counted only a few times. The chain links TRBV4-1 to TRBJ1-1; tentatively, D is TRBD1 (5 bases). The CDR3 runs 17 residues. Trimming cost V 0 bases and J 5 bases, with 19 bases left between them. Germline CDR1 is MGHRA and CDR2 is YSYEKL. Here the CDR3 DNA reads TGCGCCAGCAGCCAAGAATGGGGGGGAGTGCACAGAACTGAAGCTTTCTTT. It codes for CASSQEWGGVHRTEAFF.

The V and J genes are TRBV5-1 and TRBJ1-1, with a weak D call TRBD1 (5 bases). The germline V and J ends were trimmed by 1 base and 2 bases, with 15 bases remaining between them. This CDR3 has 16 amino acids. Germline V gene lookup returns CDR1 SGHRS and CDR2 YFSETQ. The CDR3 DNA follows: TGCGCCAGCAGCTTGCAAAGTTGGGGGGAAAACACTGAAGCTTTCTTT. Its protein is CASSLQSWGENTEAFF. Variable domain in full (rest from reference TRBV5-1 and TRBJ1-1): KAGVTQTPRYLIKTRGQQVTLSCSPISGHRSVSWYQQTPGQGLQFLFEYFSETQRNKGNFPGRFSGRQFSNSRSEMNVSTLELGDSALYLCASSLQSWGENTEAFFGQGTRLTVV.